The source of this TCR beta chain is a study of T cells after yellow fever vaccination (dated by TCRdb to the late 2010s). Study-level background: Libraries from fractions with low cell numbers were prepared with the SMART-Seq v4 Ultra Low Input RNA kit. To follow T-cell clones before and after primary and booster YFV17D yellow fever vaccination, bulk TCR alpha and beta repertoires were sequenced over time. Two healthy male donors, one aged 18 to 29 and one aged 30 to 40 years, made up the cohort. Blood samples were taken at several timepoints before and after primary and secondary immunization, and bulk PBMC replicates and cell subsets were isolated. Findings and caveats that apply to the study as a whole: Compared with the primary T-cell response, the secondary T-cell response was weaker but faster, peaking on day 5 rather than day 15. Computational filtering was required because FACS-sorted repertoires could contain abundant contaminating clonotypes from the bulk population. Most clones expanded after primary vaccination (around 96% of CD4 and approximately 86% of CD8) were re-detected after the booster, suggesting that broad memory maintenance occurred. A small fraction of clonotypes showed up in both the CD4 and CD8 compartments, probably as a result of convergent recombination. Because only a couple of donors were included in the study, the extent to which the findings can be generalized is limited.

Comment on this clonotype: Its antigen is still unknown. One base away there is no much larger clone; base qualities are not given.

The intended sense of this specimen's treatment or condition label: live attenuated yellow fever vaccine strain. At each blood-draw timepoint, two biological replicates of bulk PBMCs were obtained. A standard Ficoll-Paque protocol was used to isolate PBMCs from peripheral blood. TriZol was used to extract RNA from bulk PBMCs, from CD4 and CD8 fractions, and from dextramer-positive and dextramer-negative fractions. Synthesis of TCR cDNA relied on 5'RACE template switching, a step that introduced a universal primer site along with unique molecular identifiers. cDNA synthesis was primed from both the TCR alpha and TCR beta constant segments. Two PCR steps were used to amplify libraries, with sample barcodes and sequencing adapters being added in the second step. Libraries were sequenced on Illumina HiSeq 2500 (2x100 bp) or NovaSeq (2x150 bp). In the authors' own workflow: MIGEC was used to demultiplex reads and collapse the reads into UMI consensus sequences, and MiXCR was used for V(D)J alignment. Clonotypes responding to the vaccine were identified with edgeR on replicate PBMC samples, with the criteria of FDR below 0.01 and a log2 fold change above 5 up to day 15. Bulk clonotypes were assigned CD4 or CD8 identity according to which sequenced CD4 or CD8 repertoire held them at higher abundance. TCRdb's own reprocessing of the public reads used fastp at Q25 and MiXCR and kept productive beta chains. Each CDR3 protein gets just one entry, which takes the most common genes and DNA from the rows behind it. The V and J calls were not made by the authors but by TCRdb's processing. This sample has around 350,000 distinct CDR3 sequences in its table, and around 10% of those were observed once. 18% of the sample goes to the ten largest clones.

The CDR3 runs 18 residues from the cysteine to the phenylalanine. Only CDR3 DNA is held: 54 bases, read in frame from base 1. As encoded in the germline V gene, CDR1 is SGHVS while CDR2 is FQNEAQ. The germline ends are 22 bases apart after V is trimmed by 3 bases and J by 2 bases. The sample in question was PBMCs, obtained on the day of the first yellow fever vaccination. The TCR originated in a man aged 18 to 29 who received the YFV17D yellow fever vaccine. Here the chain combines TRBV7-8 and TRBJ2-5; TRBD2 is possibly the D segment (6 matching bases). The nucleotide sequence is TGTGCCAGCAGCTTCCCCCGGACTGGGGGGTCGGGGCAAGAGACCCAGTACTTC. Its amino acids are CASSFPRTGGSGQETQYF.